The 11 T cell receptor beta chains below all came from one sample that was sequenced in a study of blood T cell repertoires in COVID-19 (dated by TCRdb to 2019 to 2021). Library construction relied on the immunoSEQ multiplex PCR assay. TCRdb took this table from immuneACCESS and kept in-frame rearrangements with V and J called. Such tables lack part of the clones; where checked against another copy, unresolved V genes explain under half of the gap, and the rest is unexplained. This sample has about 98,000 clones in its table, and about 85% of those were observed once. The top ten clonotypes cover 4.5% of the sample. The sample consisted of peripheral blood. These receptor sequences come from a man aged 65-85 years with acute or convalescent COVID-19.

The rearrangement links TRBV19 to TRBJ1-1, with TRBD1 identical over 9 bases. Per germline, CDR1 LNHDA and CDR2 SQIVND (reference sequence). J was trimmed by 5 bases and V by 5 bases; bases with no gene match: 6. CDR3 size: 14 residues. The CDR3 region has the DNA TGTGCCAGTAGTCCCAGGACAGGGGAGACTGAAGCTTTCTTT. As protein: CASSPRTGETEAFF.

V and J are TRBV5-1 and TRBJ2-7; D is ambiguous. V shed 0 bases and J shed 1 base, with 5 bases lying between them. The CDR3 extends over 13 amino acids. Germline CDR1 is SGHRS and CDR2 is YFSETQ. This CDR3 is CASSLALSYEQYF. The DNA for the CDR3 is TGCGCCAGCAGCTTGGCCTTGTCCTACGAGCAGTACTTC.

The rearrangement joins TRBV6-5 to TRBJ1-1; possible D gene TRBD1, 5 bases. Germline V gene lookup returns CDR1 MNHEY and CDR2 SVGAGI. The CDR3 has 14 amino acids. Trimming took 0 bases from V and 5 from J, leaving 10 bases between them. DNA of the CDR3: TGTGCCAGCAGTTACTCGAAGGGGTCTACTGAAGCTTTCTTT. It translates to CASSYSKGSTEAFF.

The CDR3 DNA follows: TGTGCCAGCTCCAGGGGAGGGGCAGAAAAACTGTTTTTT. Translation gives CASSRGGAEKLFF. The V and J genes are TRBV28 and TRBJ1-4, with TRBD1 as a possible D gene (6 bases). The V gene lost 8 bases and the J gene lost 8 bases, with 15 bases spanning the gap. This CDR3 is built from 13 residues. Germline V gene data show CDR1 as MDHEN and CDR2 as SYDVKM. Based on the CDR3 plus reference TRBV28 and TRBJ1-4, the full variable domain is DVKVTQSSRYLVKRTGEKVFLECVQDMDHENMFWYRQDPGLGLRLIYFSYDVKMKEKGDIPEGYSVSREKKERFSLILESASTNQTSMYLCASSRGGAEKLFFGSGTQLSVL.

Here the CDR3 DNA reads TGTGCCAGTAGTTCGACGGGGGTTCAAGAGACCCAGTACTTC. This codes for CASSSTGVQETQYF. The V gene is TRBV19, the J gene TRBJ2-5, with D possibly matching TRBD2 (6 bases). This CDR3 comprises 14 residues. With 5 bases removed from V and 2 bases from J, the gap between germline ends came to 12 bases. Germline values: CDR1 LNHDA, CDR2 SQIVND (reference sequence).

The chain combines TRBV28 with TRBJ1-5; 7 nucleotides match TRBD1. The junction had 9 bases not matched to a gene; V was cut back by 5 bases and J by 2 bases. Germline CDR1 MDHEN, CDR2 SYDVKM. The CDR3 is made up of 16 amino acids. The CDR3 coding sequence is TGTGCCAGCAGTATACAGGGGAGCGGCGGCAATCAGCCCCAGCATTTT. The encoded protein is CASSIQGSGGNQPQHF.

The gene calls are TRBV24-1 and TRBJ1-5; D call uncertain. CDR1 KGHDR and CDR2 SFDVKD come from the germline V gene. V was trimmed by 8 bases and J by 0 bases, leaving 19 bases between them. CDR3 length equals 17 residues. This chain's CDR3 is CATTEGRFYYSNQPQHF. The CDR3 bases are TGTGCCACCACGGAGGGCCGTTTCTATTATAGCAATCAGCCCCAGCATTTT.

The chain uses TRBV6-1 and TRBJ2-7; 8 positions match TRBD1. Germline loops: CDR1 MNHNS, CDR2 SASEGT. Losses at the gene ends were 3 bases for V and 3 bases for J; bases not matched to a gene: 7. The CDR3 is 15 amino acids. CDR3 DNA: TGTGCCAGCAGTGACAACCGAGGACAGGGCTACGAGCAGTACTTC. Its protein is CASSDNRGQGYEQYF.

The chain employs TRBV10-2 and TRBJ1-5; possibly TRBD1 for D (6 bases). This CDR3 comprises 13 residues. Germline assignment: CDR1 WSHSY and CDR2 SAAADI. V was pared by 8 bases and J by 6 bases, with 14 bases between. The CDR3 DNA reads TGCGCCAGCGCTGCCCAGGGGATTCAGCCCCAGCATTTT. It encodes CASAAQGIQPQHF.

CDR3 DNA sequence: TGTGCCAGCAGCTCCCCGTCTCACCCGCGCTATGGCTACACCTTC. Translated, it gives CASSSPSHPRYGYTF. The chain employs TRBV6-5 and TRBJ1-2; no definite D call. Germline CDR1 reads MNHEY; CDR2 reads SVGAGI. There are 15 residues in the CDR3. V was pared by 6 bases and J by 4 bases, with 18 bases between.

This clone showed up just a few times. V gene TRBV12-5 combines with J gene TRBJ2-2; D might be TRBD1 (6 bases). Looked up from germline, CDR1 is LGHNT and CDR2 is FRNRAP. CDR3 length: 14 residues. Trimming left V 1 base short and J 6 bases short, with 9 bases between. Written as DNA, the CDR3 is TGTGCTAGTGGTTTGGGGACAGACTCCGGGGAGCTGTTTTTT. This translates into CASGLGTDSGELFF.